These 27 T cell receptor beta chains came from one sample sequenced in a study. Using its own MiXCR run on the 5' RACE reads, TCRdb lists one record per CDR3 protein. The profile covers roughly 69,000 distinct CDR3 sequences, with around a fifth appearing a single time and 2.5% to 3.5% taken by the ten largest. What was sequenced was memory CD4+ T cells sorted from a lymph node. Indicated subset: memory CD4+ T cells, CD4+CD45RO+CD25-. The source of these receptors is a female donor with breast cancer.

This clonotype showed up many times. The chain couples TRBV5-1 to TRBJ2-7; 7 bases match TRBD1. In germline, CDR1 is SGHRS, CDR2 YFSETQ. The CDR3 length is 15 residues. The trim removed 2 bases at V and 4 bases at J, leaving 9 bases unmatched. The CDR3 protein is CASSLRDSPGYEQYF. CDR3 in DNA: TGCGCCAGCAGCTTAAGGGACAGCCCAGGGTACGAGCAGTACTTC.

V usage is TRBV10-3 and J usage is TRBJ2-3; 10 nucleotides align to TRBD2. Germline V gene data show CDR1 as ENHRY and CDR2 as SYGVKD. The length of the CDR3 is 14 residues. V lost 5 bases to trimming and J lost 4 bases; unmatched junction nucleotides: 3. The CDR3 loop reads CAISFSGRADTQYF. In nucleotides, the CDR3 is TGTGCCATCAGTTTCAGCGGGAGGGCAGATACGCAGTATTTT.

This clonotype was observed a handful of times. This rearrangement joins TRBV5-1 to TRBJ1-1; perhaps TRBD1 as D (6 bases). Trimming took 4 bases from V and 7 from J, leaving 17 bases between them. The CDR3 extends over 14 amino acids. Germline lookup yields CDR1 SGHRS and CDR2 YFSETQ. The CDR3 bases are TGCGCCAGCAGCCCGGGGGGCACCAGGGGTGAAGCTTTCTTT. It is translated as CASSPGGTRGEAFF.

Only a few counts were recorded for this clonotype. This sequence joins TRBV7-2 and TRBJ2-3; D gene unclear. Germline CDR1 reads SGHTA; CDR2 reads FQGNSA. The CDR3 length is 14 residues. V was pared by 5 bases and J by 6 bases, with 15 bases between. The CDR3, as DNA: TGTGCCAGCAGCCCACGACGGAGCAAGGATACGCAGTATTTT. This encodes CASSPRRSKDTQYF.

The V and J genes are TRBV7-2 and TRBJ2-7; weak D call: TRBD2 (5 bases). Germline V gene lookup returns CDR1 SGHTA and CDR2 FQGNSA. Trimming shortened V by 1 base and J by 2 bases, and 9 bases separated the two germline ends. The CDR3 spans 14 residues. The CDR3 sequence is CASSLVPAAYEQYF. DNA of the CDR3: TGTGCCAGCAGCTTAGTTCCAGCGGCCTACGAGCAGTACTTC.

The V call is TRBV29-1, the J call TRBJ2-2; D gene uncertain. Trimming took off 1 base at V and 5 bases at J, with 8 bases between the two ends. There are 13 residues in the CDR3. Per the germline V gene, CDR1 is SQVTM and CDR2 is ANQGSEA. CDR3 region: CSVEVTLTGELFF. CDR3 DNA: TGCAGCGTTGAAGTCACCCTAACCGGGGAGCTGTTTTTT.

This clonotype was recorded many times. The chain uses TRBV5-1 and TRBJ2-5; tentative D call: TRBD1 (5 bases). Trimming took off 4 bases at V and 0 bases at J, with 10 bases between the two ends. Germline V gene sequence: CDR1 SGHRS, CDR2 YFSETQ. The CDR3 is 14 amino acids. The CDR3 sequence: CASSERGNQETQYF. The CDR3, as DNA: TGCGCCAGCAGCGAAAGGGGAAACCAAGAGACCCAGTACTTC.

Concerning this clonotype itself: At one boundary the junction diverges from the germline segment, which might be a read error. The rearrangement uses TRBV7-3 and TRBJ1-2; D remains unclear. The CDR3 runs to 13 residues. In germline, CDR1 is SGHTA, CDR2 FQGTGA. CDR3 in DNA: TGTGCCAGCAACTTAAAAATCGGGGATGGCTACACCTTC. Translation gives CASNLKIGDGYTF.

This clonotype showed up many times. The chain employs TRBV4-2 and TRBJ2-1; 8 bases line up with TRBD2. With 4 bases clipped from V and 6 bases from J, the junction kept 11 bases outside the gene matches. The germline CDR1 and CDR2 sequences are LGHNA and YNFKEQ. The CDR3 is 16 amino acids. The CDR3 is CASSPRIGGRLNEQFF. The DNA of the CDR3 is TGTGCCAGCAGCCCTCGAATTGGCGGGAGGCTCAATGAGCAGTTCTTC.

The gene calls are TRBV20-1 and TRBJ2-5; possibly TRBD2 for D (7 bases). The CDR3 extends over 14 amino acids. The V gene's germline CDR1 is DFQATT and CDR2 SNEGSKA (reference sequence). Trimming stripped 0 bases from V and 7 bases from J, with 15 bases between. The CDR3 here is CSARDMREGGTQYF. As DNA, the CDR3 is TGCAGTGCTAGAGATATGAGGGAGGGGGGGACCCAGTACTTC.

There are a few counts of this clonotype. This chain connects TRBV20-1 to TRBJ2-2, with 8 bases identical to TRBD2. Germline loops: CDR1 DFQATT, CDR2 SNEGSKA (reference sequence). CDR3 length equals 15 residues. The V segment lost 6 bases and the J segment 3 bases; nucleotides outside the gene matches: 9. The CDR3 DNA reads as TGCAGTGCCGTTTCCAGCGGGAGAGACACCGGGGAGCTGTTTTTT. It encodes CSAVSSGRDTGELFF.

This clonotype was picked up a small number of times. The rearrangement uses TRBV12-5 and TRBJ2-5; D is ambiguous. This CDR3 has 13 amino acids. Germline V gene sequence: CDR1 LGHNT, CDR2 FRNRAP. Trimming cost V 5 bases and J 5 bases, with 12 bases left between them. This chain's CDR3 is CASGPPVGETQYF. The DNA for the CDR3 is TGTGCTAGTGGTCCGCCCGTAGGTGAGACCCAGTACTTC.

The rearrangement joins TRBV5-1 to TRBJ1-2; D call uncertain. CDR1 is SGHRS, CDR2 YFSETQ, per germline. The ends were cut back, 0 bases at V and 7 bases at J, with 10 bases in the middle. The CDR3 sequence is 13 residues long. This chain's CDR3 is CASSLAGSSGYTF. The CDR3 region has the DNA TGCGCCAGCAGCTTGGCTGGGAGCAGTGGCTACACCTTC. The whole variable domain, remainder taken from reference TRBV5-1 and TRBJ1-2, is KAGVTQTPRYLIKTRGQQVTLSCSPISGHRSVSWYQQTPGQGLQFLFEYFSETQRNKGNFPGRFSGRQFSNSRSEMNVSTLELGDSALYLCASSLAGSSGYTFGSGTRLTVV.

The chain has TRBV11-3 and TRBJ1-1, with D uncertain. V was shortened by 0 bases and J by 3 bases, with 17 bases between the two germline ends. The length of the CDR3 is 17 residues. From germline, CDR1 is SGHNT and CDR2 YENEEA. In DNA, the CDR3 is TGTGCCAGCAGCTTAGATCGGATTTGGGAGGAGGACACTGAAGCTTTCTTT. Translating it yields CASSLDRIWEEDTEAFF.

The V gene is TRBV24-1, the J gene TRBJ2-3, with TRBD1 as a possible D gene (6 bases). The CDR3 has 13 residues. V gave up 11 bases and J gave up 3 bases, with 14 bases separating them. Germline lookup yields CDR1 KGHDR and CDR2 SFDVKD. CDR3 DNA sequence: TGTGCCAGCAGGGGTAGTGTGACAGATACGCAGTATTTT. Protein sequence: CASRGSVTDTQYF.

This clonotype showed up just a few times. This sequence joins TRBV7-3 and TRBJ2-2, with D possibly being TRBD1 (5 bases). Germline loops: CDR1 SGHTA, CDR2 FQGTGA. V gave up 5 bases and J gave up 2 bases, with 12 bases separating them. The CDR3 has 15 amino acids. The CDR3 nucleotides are TGTGCCAGCAGCATCGACAGTTTCAACACCGGGGAGCTGTTTTTT. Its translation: CASSIDSFNTGELFF.

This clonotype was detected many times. Here the CDR3 reads CSAREVGAREAFF. CDR3 coding DNA: TGCAGTGCTAGAGAGGTGGGGGCGAGAGAAGCTTTCTTT. The genes are TRBV20-1 and TRBJ1-1, with D perhaps TRBD1 (6 bases). This CDR3 comprises 13 residues. Trimming took off 0 bases at V and 8 bases at J, with 13 bases between the two ends. Germline CDR1 is DFQATT and CDR2 is SNEGSKA (reference sequence).

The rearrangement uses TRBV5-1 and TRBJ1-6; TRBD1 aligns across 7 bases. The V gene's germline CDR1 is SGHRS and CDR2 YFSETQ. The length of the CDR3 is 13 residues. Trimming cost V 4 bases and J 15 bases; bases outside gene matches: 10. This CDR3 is CASSQDGQEHLHF. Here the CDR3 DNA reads TGCGCCAGCAGCCAAGACGGACAGGAACACCTCCACTTT.

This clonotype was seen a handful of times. The CDR3 protein is CASSQRQGAEKLFF. CDR3 nucleotide sequence: TGTGCCAGCAGCCAAAGACAGGGGGCGGAAAAACTGTTTTTT. The rearrangement joins TRBV7-9 to TRBJ1-4; 10 bases are a match to TRBD1. This CDR3 region has 14 residues. The germline V gene encodes CDR1 SEHNR and CDR2 FQNEAQ (reference sequence). V lost 5 bases, J lost 8 bases, and 5 bases stayed unmatched.

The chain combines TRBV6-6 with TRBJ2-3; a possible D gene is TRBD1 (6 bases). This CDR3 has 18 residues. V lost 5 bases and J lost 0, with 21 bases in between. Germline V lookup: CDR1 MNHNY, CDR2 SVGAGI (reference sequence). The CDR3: CASSKSRRGPSSTDTQYF. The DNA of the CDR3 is TGTGCCAGCAGTAAATCGCGCAGGGGTCCGAGTAGCACAGATACGCAGTATTTT.

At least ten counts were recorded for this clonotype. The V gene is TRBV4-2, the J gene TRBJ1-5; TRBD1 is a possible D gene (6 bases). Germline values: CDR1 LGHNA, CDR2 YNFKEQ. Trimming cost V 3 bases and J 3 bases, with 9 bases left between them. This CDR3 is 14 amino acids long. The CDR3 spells CASSQTGINQPQHF. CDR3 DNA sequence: TGTGCCAGCAGCCAGACAGGAATCAATCAGCCCCAGCATTTT.

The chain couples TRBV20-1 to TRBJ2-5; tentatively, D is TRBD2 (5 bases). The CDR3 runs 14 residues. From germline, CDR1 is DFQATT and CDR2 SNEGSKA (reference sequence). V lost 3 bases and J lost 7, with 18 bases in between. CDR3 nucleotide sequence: TGCAGTGCTAGGGTAGAGGGAACCCAGGCGACCCAGTACTTC. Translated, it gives CSARVEGTQATQYF.

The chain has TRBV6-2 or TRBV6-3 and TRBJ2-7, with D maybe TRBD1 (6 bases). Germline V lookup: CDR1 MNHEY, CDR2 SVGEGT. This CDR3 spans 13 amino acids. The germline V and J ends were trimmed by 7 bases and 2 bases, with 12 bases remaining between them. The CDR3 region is CASTDGQPYEQYF. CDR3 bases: TGTGCCAGCACTGACGGACAGCCCTACGAGCAGTACTTC.

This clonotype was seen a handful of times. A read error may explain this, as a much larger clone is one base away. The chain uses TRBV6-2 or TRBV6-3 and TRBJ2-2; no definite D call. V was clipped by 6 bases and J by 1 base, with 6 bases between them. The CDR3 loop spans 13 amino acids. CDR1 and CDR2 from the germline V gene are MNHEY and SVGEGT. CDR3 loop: CASSRLNTGELFF. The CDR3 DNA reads TGTGCCAGCAGCAGATTGAACACCGGGGAGCTGTTTTTT.

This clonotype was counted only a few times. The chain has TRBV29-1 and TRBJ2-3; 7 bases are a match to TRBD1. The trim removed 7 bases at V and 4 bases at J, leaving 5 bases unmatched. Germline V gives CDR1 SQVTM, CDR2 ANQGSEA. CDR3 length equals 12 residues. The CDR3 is CSDKGGADTQYF. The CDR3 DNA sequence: TGCAGCGATAAAGGGGGCGCAGATACGCAGTATTTT.

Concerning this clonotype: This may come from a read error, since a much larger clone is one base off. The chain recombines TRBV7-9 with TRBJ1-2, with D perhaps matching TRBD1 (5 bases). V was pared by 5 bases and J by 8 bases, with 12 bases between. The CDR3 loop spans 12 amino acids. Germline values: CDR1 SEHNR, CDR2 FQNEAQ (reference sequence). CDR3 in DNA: TGTGCCAGCAGCCGACAGAATCGCGGCTACACCTTC. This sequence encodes CASSRQNRGYTF.

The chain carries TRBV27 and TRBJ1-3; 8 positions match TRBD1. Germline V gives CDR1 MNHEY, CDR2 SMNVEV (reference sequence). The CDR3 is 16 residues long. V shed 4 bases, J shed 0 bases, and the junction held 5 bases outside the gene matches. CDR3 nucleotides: TGTGCCAGCAGTTCCGACAGGGGATCCTCTGGAAACACCATATATTTT. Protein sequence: CASSSDRGSSGNTIYF.